These 4 T cell receptor beta chains originate from one sample sequenced in a study of T cells after yellow fever vaccination (dated by TCRdb to about 2019). The library was built by means of 5' RACE. The data were produced on an Illumina NovaSeq 6000. Using fastp trimming at Q25 and MiXCR clonotype assembly, TCRdb reanalyzed the public sequencing data and kept in-frame beta chains. For every CDR3 protein sequence, its rows merge into one entry that carries the most common genes and DNA. This sample has fewer than 500,000 distinct CDR3 sequences in its table, and over 15% of those were observed once. The biggest ten clones account for 15% to 20% of the sample. According to the study, the label for this sample's treatment or condition signals: live attenuated yellow fever vaccine strain. The sample here was PBMCs, taken before the yellow fever booster vaccination. The receptors originated from a man between 18 and 29 years old who received the YFV17D yellow fever vaccine.

In this sample, this clonotype turned up a few times. The chain links TRBV9 to TRBJ1-1; 7 positions match TRBD1. After removal of 3 bases from V and 3 bases from J, the junction contained 5 bases not matched to a gene. The CDR3 runs 14 residues. Germline loops: CDR1 SGDLS, CDR2 YYNGEE. Written as DNA, the CDR3 is TGTGCCAGCAGCGAGACAGGGATCGACACTGAAGCTTTCTTT. This translates into CASSETGIDTEAFF.

This clonotype was seen a handful of times. The V and J genes are TRBV10-2 and TRBJ2-3; maybe TRBD2 (7 bases). This CDR3 is 14 amino acids long. The ends were cut back, 10 bases at V and 0 bases at J, with 14 bases in the middle. The V gene's germline CDR1 is WSHSY and CDR2 SAAADI. This CDR3 is CANIRGGSTDTQYF. The CDR3 bases are TGCGCCAACATAAGGGGGGGGAGCACAGATACGCAGTATTTT.

The rearrangement joins TRBV29-1 to TRBJ1-1; no clear D gene. With 0 bases removed from V and 2 bases from J, the gap between germline ends came to 7 bases. Germline V CDR1 and CDR2: SQVTM, ANQGSEA. The CDR3 consists of 13 residues. The CDR3 DNA sequence: TGCAGCGTTGAAGACTTAGTAAACACTGAAGCTTTCTTT. This codes for CSVEDLVNTEAFF.

The table lists this clonotype with a few counts. V and J are TRBV7-6 and TRBJ2-7; maybe TRBD2 (5 bases). CDR3 length: 15 residues. Germline V gene lookup returns CDR1 SGHVS and CDR2 FNYEAQ. Trimming left V 5 bases short and J 1 base short, with 15 bases between. The CDR3 here is CASSGGPRRSYEQYF. In DNA form, the CDR3 reads TGTGCCAGCAGCGGAGGACCCCGAAGATCCTACGAGCAGTACTTC.